The 28 T cell receptor beta chains in this list originate from one sample, sequenced in a study of shared clonotypes between healthy human individuals. The method was immunoSEQ multiplex PCR; TCRdb's version includes in-frame clones alone and lacks a portion of them. The sample has 950,000 to 1,100,000 clones, 70% to 80% seen once. The specimen was memory CD4+ T cells from PBMCs. Subset noted: CD45RA-negative fraction. The origin of the receptors is a man aged 18 to 29 in good health. Some clones in this sample may be carry-over from other donors' samples.

This clone was counted once. The chain links TRBV5-4 to TRBJ2-2, with 10 bases identical to TRBD2. CDR3 length: 18 residues. Trimming at V came to 1 base and at J to 4 bases, leaving 10 bases not matched to a gene. Germline V CDR1 and CDR2: SGHNT, YYREEE (reference sequence). The CDR3 DNA reads TGTGCCAGCAGCTTGCGGCCGCCCCTAGCGGGAGTCACCGGGGAGCTGTTTTTT. Encoded protein: CASSLRPPLAGVTGELFF.

The sample holds a few counts of this clone. The chain joins TRBV7-3 to TRBJ2-6, with TRBD1 as a possible D gene (5 bases). Germline CDR1 is SGHTA and CDR2 is FQGTGA. Trimming took off 5 bases at V and 4 bases at J, with 15 bases between the two ends. CDR3 length equals 16 residues. The CDR3 is CASSPRAGLGANVLTF. CDR3 sequence (DNA): TGTGCCAGCAGCCCCCGGGCAGGGCTGGGGGCCAACGTCCTGACTTTC. Drawing the rest from reference TRBV7-3 and TRBJ2-6, the complete variable domain is GAGVSQTPSNKVTEKGKYVELRCDPISGHTALYWYRQSLGQGPEFLIYFQGTGAADDSGLPNDRFFAVRPEGSVSTLKIQRTERGDSAVYLCASSPRAGLGANVLTFGAGSRLTVL.

This clone was observed a single time. The rearrangement links TRBV15 to TRBJ2-1, with D possibly TRBD2 on 6 matching bases. The CDR3 extends over 14 amino acids. Germline CDR1 reads LNHNV; CDR2 reads YYDKDF (reference sequence). Trimming left V 1 base short and J 10 bases short, with 14 bases between. CDR3 DNA: TGTGCCACCAGCAGAGTCGAACTAGCTGGGGAGCAGTTCTTC. Amino acid sequence: CATSRVELAGEQFF. Full variable domain (rest looked up from reference TRBV15 and TRBJ2-1): DAMVIQNPRYQVTQFGKPVTLSCSQTLNHNVMYWYQQKSSQAPKLLFHYYDKDFNNEADTPDNFQSRRPNTSFCFLDIRSPGLGDTAMYLCATSRVELAGEQFFGPGTRLTVL.

This clone appeared a single time. This chain joins TRBV11-2 and TRBJ2-1, with D hard to call. V gave up 0 bases and J gave up 12 bases, with 12 bases separating them. This CDR3 contains 13 residues. Germline V gives CDR1 SGHAT, CDR2 FQNNGV. The CDR3 coding sequence is TGTGCCAGCAGCTTAGATTTGGAGATCGGGCAGTTCTTC. It is translated as CASSLDLEIGQFF.

The chain combines TRBV6-1 with TRBJ2-7; TRBD2 might be the D (7 bases). V gave up 4 bases and J gave up 4 bases, with 14 bases separating them. CDR3 length equals 14 residues. Germline V gives CDR1 MNHNS, CDR2 SASEGT. In DNA, the CDR3 is TGTGCCAGCAGTGCTCGGGGGGCGAATTACGAGCAGTACTTC. Its protein product is CASSARGANYEQYF.

The chain recombines TRBV6-1 with TRBJ2-5; TRBD2 matches 7 bases. V shed 2 bases and J 5 bases; nucleotides not matched to a gene: 8. Germline CDR1 MNHNS, CDR2 SASEGT. This CDR3 comprises 15 residues. This CDR3 is CASSELAAPGETQYF. The CDR3 coding sequence is TGTGCCAGCAGTGAACTAGCGGCCCCGGGGGAGACCCAGTACTTC.

The chain is built from TRBV6-5 and TRBJ2-7; either TRBD1 or TRBD2 may fit D (5 bases each). V dropped 7 bases and J dropped 7 bases, with 20 bases sitting between them. Germline V gives CDR1 MNHEY, CDR2 SVGAGI. The CDR3 has 14 amino acids. The DNA for the CDR3 is TGTGCCAGCACCTCCCCCCTGGGACCGGGGGAGCAGTACTTC. Translated: CASTSPLGPGEQYF.

The rearrangement uses TRBV5-6 and TRBJ1-4; D unclear. This CDR3 has 14 amino acids. CDR1 and CDR2 from the germline V gene are SGHDT and YYEEEE. Trimming stripped 4 bases from V and 8 bases from J, with 15 bases between. CDR3: CASSHTRTPEKLFF. CDR3 DNA: TGTGCCAGCAGCCACACCAGGACCCCGGAAAAACTGTTTTTT.

Concerning this clone: A far larger clone is off by one base, so a read error is likely. In the same sample, other DNA sequences code for this CDR3. The J gene is TRBJ2-2, the V gene TRBV15, with TRBD2 as a possible D gene (5 bases). The CDR3 loop spans 13 amino acids. Germline loops: CDR1 LNHNV, CDR2 YYDKDF (reference sequence). The CDR3 DNA reads as TGTGCCACCAGCACCCGAATGGCCGGGGAGCTGTTTTTC. Translation: CATSTRMAGELFF.

CDR3 protein: CASSLIRMNTEAFF. The DNA for the CDR3 is TGTGCCAGCAGTTTAATTCGCATGAACACTGAAGCTTTCTTT. The chain uses TRBV28 and TRBJ1-1, with unresolved D. The CDR3 covers 14 residues. The germline gives CDR1 MDHEN, CDR2 SYDVKM. V lost 2 bases and J lost 0, with 7 bases in between.

The chain is built from TRBV2 and TRBJ1-2; D call uncertain. Germline values: CDR1 SNHLY, CDR2 FYNNEI. The CDR3 has 14 residues. V lost 3 bases and J 0 bases, leaving 8 bases between the germline ends. The CDR3 here is CASSDLGTNYGYTF. CDR3 coding DNA: TGTGCCAGCAGTGACCTTGGGACTAACTATGGCTACACCTTC.

The chain has TRBV18 and TRBJ2-1; D is undetermined. V lost 0 bases and J 8 bases, leaving 8 bases between the germline ends. Germline V gene data show CDR1 as KGHSH and CDR2 as LQKENI. CDR3 length: 13 amino acids. As DNA, the CDR3 is TGTGCCAGCTCACCACCGTCTATCGATGAGCAGTTCTTC. Its protein is CASSPPSIDEQFF.

This clone was recorded only once. The V and J genes are TRBV2 and TRBJ2-7, with D possibly being TRBD2 (5 bases). The CDR3 spans 15 residues. V lost 1 base, J lost 3 bases, and 13 bases lay in between. CDR1 and CDR2 (germline): SNHLY, FYNNEI. CDR3 in DNA: TGTGCCAGCAGTGAAGGGACTCGGTTGGTCTACGAGCAGTACTTC. The encoded protein is CASSEGTRLVYEQYF.

CDR3 loop: CASSVGQTGNTIYF. Written as DNA, the CDR3 is TGTGCCAGCAGTGTGGGACAGACTGGAAACACCATATATTTT. The chain links TRBV6-5 to TRBJ1-3; 7 positions agree with TRBD1. Germline CDR1 MNHEY, CDR2 SVGAGI. The V segment lost 5 bases and the J segment 2 bases; nucleotides outside the gene matches: 3. The CDR3 has 14 residues.

The chain uses TRBV5-5 and TRBJ1-4; possible D gene TRBD1, 5 bases. The V end lost 0 bases, the J end lost 3 bases, and 6 bases lay between the germline ends. Germline CDR1 is SGHKS and CDR2 is YYEKEE (reference sequence). CDR3 length: 14 amino acids. This chain's CDR3 is CASSLGQSNEKLFF. The DNA of the CDR3 is TGTGCCAGCAGCTTGGGACAGTCTAATGAAAAACTGTTTTTT. Looking up the rest from reference TRBV5-5 and TRBJ1-4 gives the full variable domain: DAGVTQSPTHLIKTRGQQVTLRCSPISGHKSVSWYQQVLGQGPQFIFQYYEKEERGRGNFPDRFSARQFPNYSSELNVNALLLGDSALYLCASSLGQSNEKLFFGSGTQLSVL.

This chain joins TRBV28 and TRBJ2-3; TRBD2 aligns across 7 bases. CDR3 length equals 15 residues. From germline, CDR1 is MDHEN and CDR2 SYDVKM. V lost 3 bases, J lost 7 bases, and 10 bases stayed unmatched. DNA of the CDR3: TGTGCCAGCAGTTTGGTGGGTCTAGCGGCCTATACGCAGTATTTT. It yields the protein CASSLVGLAAYTQYF. Full variable domain (rest looked up from reference TRBV28 and TRBJ2-3): DVKVTQSSRYLVKRTGEKVFLECVQDMDHENMFWYRQDPGLGLRLIYFSYDVKMKEKGDIPEGYSVSREKKERFSLILESASTNQTSMYLCASSLVGLAAYTQYFGPGTRLTVL.

This chain joins TRBV5-1 and TRBJ2-3, with D possibly TRBD2 on 6 matching bases. V was trimmed by 3 bases and J by 0 bases, leaving 26 bases between them. Germline V gene data show CDR1 as SGHRS and CDR2 as YFSETQ. CDR3 size: 20 residues. The CDR3 nucleotides read TGCGCCAGCAGCTCATGGTTGGGACTCCCCCTCGCCCAGAGCACAGATACGCAGTATTTT. It is translated as CASSSWLGLPLAQSTDTQYF.

This clone has more than one count but fewer than ten. The chain combines TRBV2 with TRBJ1-5; no clear D gene. The length of the CDR3 is 13 residues. Trimming removed 1 base at V and 4 bases at J, with 5 bases between. The germline V gene has CDR1 SNHLY and CDR2 FYNNEI. The CDR3 DNA reads TGTGCCAGCAGTGAAGAGCTTAATCAGCCCCAGCATTTT. It translates to CASSEELNQPQHF. The whole variable domain, filled in from reference TRBV2 and TRBJ1-5, reads EPEVTQTPSHQVTQMGQEVILRCVPISNHLYFYWYRQILGQKVEFLVSFYNNEISEKSEIFDDQFSVERPDGSNFTLKIRSTKLEDSAMYFCASSEELNQPQHFGDGTRLSIL.

The V gene is TRBV11-1, the J gene TRBJ1-1; perhaps TRBD1 as D (5 bases). The CDR3 has 15 amino acids. V was clipped by 5 bases and J by 5 bases, with 18 bases between them. Germline loops: CDR1 SGHAT, CDR2 FQDESV (reference sequence). The CDR3 nucleotides are TGTGCCAGCAGCCCGAACTGGGGGTCCGGGACTGAAGCTTTCTTT. As protein: CASSPNWGSGTEAFF.

The chain uses TRBV11-2 and TRBJ1-4; no reliable D call. V shed 5 bases and J shed 8 bases, with 18 bases lying between them. There are 15 residues in the CDR3. CDR1 and CDR2 (germline): SGHAT, FQNNGV. The CDR3 nucleotides read TGTGCCAGCAGCCCCGGAGGGCAGATCCAGGAAAAACTGTTTTTT. Translating it yields CASSPGGQIQEKLFF.

The CDR3 DNA reads TGTGCCAGCAGCTTACGTAGGGTCAACGAGCAGTACTTC. Translated: CASSLRRVNEQYF. J is TRBJ2-7 and V is TRBV11-2, with D hard to call. Between the trimmed V and J ends, which lost 2 bases and 5 bases, there was a span of 10 bases. Germline V gives CDR1 SGHAT, CDR2 FQNNGV. The CDR3 length is 13 residues.

This clone was observed a single time. This chain joins TRBV25-1 and TRBJ1-1; D unresolved. This CDR3 spans 15 amino acids. The V gene's germline CDR1 is MGHDK and CDR2 SYGVNS. The V end was cut by 2 bases, the J end by 5 bases, with 15 bases between. CDR3 coding DNA: TGTGCCAGCAGTGAACGCGAGGGATCTTGGACTGAAGCTTTCTTT. Translating gives CASSEREGSWTEAFF.

The gene calls are TRBV7-8 and TRBJ2-3; the D is unclear. Germline V gene lookup returns CDR1 SGHVS and CDR2 FQNEAQ. Trimming removed 2 bases at V and 3 bases at J, with 3 bases between. The CDR3 is 12 amino acids. CDR3 DNA: TGTGCCAGCAGCTTACAGACAGATACGCAGTATTTT. Amino acids: CASSLQTDTQYF.

This clone was seen more than once but under ten times. This chain connects TRBV5-6 to TRBJ2-3, with 10 positions matching TRBD1. The CDR3 totals 16 residues. Germline-derived CDR1 and CDR2 are SGHDT and YYEEEE. J lost 4 bases, V lost 3 bases, and 8 bases had no gene match. The CDR3 loop reads CASSWTGDRGPDTQYF. For the CDR3, the DNA is TGTGCCAGCAGCTGGACGGGGGACAGGGGCCCAGATACGCAGTATTTT. The complete variable domain, with remaining parts taken from reference TRBV5-6 and TRBJ2-3, reads DAGVTQSPTHLIKTRGQQVTLRCSPKSGHDTVSWYQQALGQGPQFIFQYYEEEERQRGNFPDRFSGHQFPNYSSELNVNALLLGDSALYLCASSWTGDRGPDTQYFGPGTRLTVL.

Details on this clone: Other nucleotide sequences in the sample specify the same CDR3. The chain joins TRBV6-5 to TRBJ1-1; maybe TRBD1 (5 bases). This CDR3 has 15 amino acids. Trimming stripped 0 bases from V and 5 bases from J, with 13 bases between. The germline CDR1 and CDR2 sequences are MNHEY and SVGAGI. DNA of the CDR3: TGTGCCAGCAGTTACTCAGGAGGGGCAGGAACTGAAGCTTTCTTT. Its protein product is CASSYSGGAGTEAFF.

J is TRBJ1-2 and V is TRBV7-8; D is unclear. The CDR3 runs 13 residues. Germline lookup yields CDR1 SGHVS and CDR2 FQNEAQ. Trimming left V 5 bases short and J 8 bases short, with 15 bases between. CDR3 DNA: TGTGCCAGCAGCCCCCGAAGCGGTGGGGGCTACACCTTC. This gives the protein CASSPRSGGGYTF.

The gene calls are TRBV27 and TRBJ1-1, with 9 bases matching TRBD1. The length of the CDR3 is 14 residues. Germline CDR1 reads MNHEY; CDR2 reads SMNVEV (reference sequence). The ends lost 5 bases at V and 4 bases at J; junction bases unmatched: 5. CDR3 nucleotides: TGTGCCAGCAGTCCAGTGGGACAGGGCACTGAAGCTTTCTTT. Amino acid sequence: CASSPVGQGTEAFF.

This sequence joins TRBV2 and TRBJ2-7; 11 nucleotides line up with TRBD1. The CDR3 is 15 residues long. Losses at the gene ends were 5 bases for V and 0 bases for J; bases not matched to a gene: 3. CDR1 is SNHLY and CDR2 is FYNNEI in the germline V gene. The CDR3 reads CASSPDRGPSYEQYF. As DNA, the CDR3 is TGTGCCAGCAGTCCGGACAGGGGGCCCTCCTACGAGCAGTACTTC.